This T cell receptor beta chain was sequenced in a study of regulatory T cells in long-lasting Graves disease. Study-wide points: Less diverse TCR repertoires were seen in persistent Graves' patients than in newly diagnosed ones.

Combining iRepertoire HTBI primers with Arm-PCR of CDR3 regions, the authors built TCR beta libraries. Source study methods: Across samples, roughly 64 TRBV and around 14 TRBJ segments were found. TCRdb re-derived calls from the multiplex PCR reads in MiXCR, one entry per CDR3 protein. TCRdb's processing, not the authors' own work, is the source of the V and J calls. Counted here are some 450,000 distinct CDR3 sequences, roughly 17% occurring once; the ten biggest clones make up around 10%. This clonotype was recorded many times. As yet, its antigen is unknown. Time point reported: newly diagnosed GD, antithyroid drugs for less than 3 months. Preparation of the TCR library used RNA extracted from PBMCs. Germline CDR1 is GTSNPN and CDR2 is SVGIG (reference sequence). The CDR3 loop spans 14 amino acids. The V segment lost 3 bases and the J segment 3 bases; nucleotides outside the gene matches: 6. These data are also associated with another study on T cells in Graves' hyperthyroidism and ophthalmopathy. As reported in that work: The TCR CDR3 was amplified in a first-round RT-PCR using the HTBI primer set.

The chain carries TRBV30 and TRBJ2-7, with TRBD1 identical over 9 bases. This TCR derives from a woman aged 25 to 39 with Graves disease. The sample consisted of peripheral blood mononuclear cells (PBMCs), taken at new diagnosis, from a patient treated with antithyroid drugs. The CDR3 DNA reads as TGTGCCTGGAGCCAGGACAGGGGAGGCTACGAGCAGTACTTC. The encoded protein is CAWSQDRGGYEQYF.